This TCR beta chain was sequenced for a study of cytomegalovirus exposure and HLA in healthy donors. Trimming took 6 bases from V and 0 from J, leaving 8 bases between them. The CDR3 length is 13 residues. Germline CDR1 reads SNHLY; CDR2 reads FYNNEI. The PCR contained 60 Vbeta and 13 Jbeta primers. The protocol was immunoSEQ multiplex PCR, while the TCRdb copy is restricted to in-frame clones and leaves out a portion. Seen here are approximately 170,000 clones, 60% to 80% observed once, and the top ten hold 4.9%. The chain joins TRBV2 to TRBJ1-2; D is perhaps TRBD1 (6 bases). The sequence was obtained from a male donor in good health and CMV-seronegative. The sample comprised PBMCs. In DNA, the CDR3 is TGTGCCAGCAGAGGACAGACTAACTATGGCTACACCTTC. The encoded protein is CASRGQTNYGYTF.